This TCR beta chain originates from a study of T-cell memory formation after mild COVID-19. Study context: Among the donors, TCR clusters were largely specific to each donor.

Findings of the study overall: Among CD4+ contracting clones, most were CM and EM, and CD8+ ones EMRA.

Trimming stripped 4 bases from V and 5 bases from J, with 15 bases between. The CDR3 is 15 residues long. This clonotype was observed once. The target antigen is unknown. The TCR alpha and TCR beta cDNA libraries, bearing sample barcodes and UMIs, were generated by 5'RACE using constant-segment primers. TCRdb itself ran the 5' RACE reads through MiXCR, one entry per CDR3 protein. The sample lists a few hundred thousand distinct CDR3 sequences, 20% to 25% occurring once. The TCR comes from an adult woman who had mild COVID-19 (a few samples of this study predate the infection). Cell type and time point are not known. V usage is TRBV12-3 or TRBV12-4 and J usage is TRBJ1-5; tentatively, D is TRBD1 (6 bases). Sequenced material: PBMCs or a T cell subset sorted from them (not recorded which). The CDR3 reads CASSSRGQHHQPQHF. In nucleotides, the CDR3 is TGTGCCAGCAGTTCACGGGGGCAGCATCATCAGCCCCAGCATTTT.